This T cell receptor beta chain is drawn from a study of spatial heterogeneity in lung cancer (dated by TCRdb to the late 2010s). Some background on the complete study: More beta-chain than alpha-chain transcripts were consistently detected, likely reflecting higher beta-chain transcript abundance. TCR transcript counts in tumor regions correlated strongly with a T cell transcriptional module score from matched bulk RNA-seq. In the raw uncorrected reads, each unique combination of TCR and UMI appeared on average more than ten times. Both alpha and beta chains were TCR-sequenced in samples taken at surgery, namely 220 tumor regions, around 64 matched nontumor lung samples and over 55 PBMC samples. The study quantitatively compared TCR alpha and beta repertoires across multiple tumor regions, matched nontumor lung and blood in non-small cell lung cancer. The study linked features of the TCR repertoire to counts of nonsynonymous mutations, which were determined by whole-exome sequencing of tumor tissue.

Libraries came from 5' RACE. Data came from a NextSeq 500. In the TCR library protocol, a unique molecular identifier was attached to each TCR cDNA molecule so that PCR and sequencing errors could be corrected. Per the authors' processing: TCR identification, UMI-based error correction and CDR3 extraction were performed with Decombinator tools. Expanded TCRs were defined as those above a frequency of 2 per 1,000, corresponding to the top 1% of the tumor frequency distribution. Expanded tumor TCRs statistically deemed absent (corrected P<0.05) from at least one tumor region were classed as regional, and all other expanded tumor TCRs were classed as ubiquitous. Renyi diversity was computed with the R vegan package after each repertoire had been subsampled 100 times to 5,000 TCRs. CDR3 similarity networks were built from amino acid triplet string-kernel similarity, connecting CDR3s with pairwise similarity above 0.82. TCRdb handled the public reads itself, with Q25 trimming in fastp and clone calling in MiXCR, and kept productive beta chains. Each CDR3 protein appears once, grouped with its most common genes and DNA. These V and J calls originate from TCRdb's pipeline instead of the authors' own analysis. The sample table contains 5,000 or so distinct CDR3 sequences; only one count was recorded for about 20% of them. The leading ten clones occupy roughly 9.8% of the sample.

With regard to this clonotype: Its antigen is unknown. It has no much larger one-base neighbor in the sample; base qualities were not kept.

The time point label on this specimen signifies: sample taken at primary tumor resection. Samples were obtained from 70 to 85 patients with early-stage, untreated non-small cell lung cancer from the lung TRACERx cohort. Whole RNA extracted from tumor and nontumor lung tissue, or from cryopreserved PBMC samples, was used for TCR sequencing without cell sorting. Only patients with enough RNA available from two or more tumor regions were chosen for TCR sequencing. A lung pathologist reviewed the tumor and adjacent nontumor lung specimens before the specimens were selected. Results the study describes overall, beyond this receptor: Counts of ubiquitous and regional expanded TCRs correlated with counts of ubiquitous and regional nonsynonymous mutations, respectively. The tumor nonsynonymous mutation count correlated with the number of expanded alpha and beta TCRs within the tumor. TCR-seq coverage of tumor T cells was estimated to be only 7% to 7.5% for alpha chains and more than 11% for beta chains. Additional single-cell paired TCR alpha and beta sequencing was considered necessary to confirm, at a functional level, the hypothesis that regional TCRs recognize regional mutations.

The sample in question was lung tumor tissue, obtained at surgery. This TCR was sampled from a male donor with early-stage non-small cell lung cancer.

CDR3 reads: CASSLGTGQPQHF. The base sequence is TGTGCCAGCAGCTTAGGGACAGGGCAGCCCCAGCATTTT. The V and J segments used are TRBV7-9 and TRBJ1-5; TRBD1 fits 8 bases in the junction. The germline V and J ends show losses of 1 base and 7 bases respectively, and no gene match explains 0 bases of the junction. Reading the germline V gene (reference sequence) gives CDR1 SEHNR and CDR2 FQNEAQ. The CDR3 sequence holds 13 residues, the cysteine and phenylalanine included. The entry retains the CDR3 DNA only, 39 bases that are in frame from base 1.